This T cell receptor beta chain was profiled in a study of T cells after yellow fever vaccination. Findings and limits, study-wide: Reappearing after the booster were most of the clones from primary vaccination (around 96% CD4, 88% CD8). Clonotypes shared by both compartments, CD4 and CD8, made up a small share.

TCRdb passed the 5' RACE reads through MiXCR, listing each CDR3 protein once. The sample lists 450,000 to 650,000 distinct CDR3 sequences, approximately 13% seen once, with about an eighth in the top ten. With regard to this clonotype: The antigen remains undetermined.

The specimen was PBMCs, collected on the day of the yellow fever booster vaccination. This clonotype originated in a young man who received the YFV17D yellow fever vaccine.

CDR3 in DNA: TGCAGCGTCGTAGAGACTGAAGCTTTCTTT. It codes for CSVVETEAFF. The chain carries TRBV29-1 and TRBJ1-1; no clear D. The CDR3 extends over 10 amino acids. Trimming removed 6 bases at V and 5 bases at J, with 7 bases between. The germline gives CDR1 SQVTM, CDR2 ANQGSEA.